This T cell receptor (beta chain) was sequenced during a study of T cell changes during pregnancy in multiple sclerosis. Clones were read by immunoSEQ multiplex PCR, and TCRdb kept only the in-frame ones, dropping some. The sample includes about 45,000 clones, roughly 90% seen only once; the top ten take roughly 1.5%. This clone was seen a handful of times. CDR1 LGHNA and CDR2 YNFKEQ come from the germline V gene. V was pared by 1 base and J by 1 base, with 7 bases of the junction left unmatched. The CDR3 has 17 residues. This clonotype originated in a female donor with multiple sclerosis, enrolled in a pregnancy study. The sample consisted of PBMCs (not recorded whether the cells were cultured). This chain connects TRBV4-2 to TRBJ2-3, with 8 bases identical to TRBD2. The CDR3 spells CASSQVSSAGGTDTQYF. The CDR3 DNA is TGTGCCAGCAGCCAAGTTAGTTCAGCGGGGGGCACAGATACGCAGTATTTT.